A single sample gave rise to the 9 T cell receptor beta chains below, sequenced in a study of CXCR3-negative and CXCR3-positive naive CD8 T cells. With UMI labels, 5' RACE was used to prepare the TRB cDNA libraries. TCRdb reanalyzed the 5' RACE reads and collapses them to one entry per CDR3 protein, without DNA. Found here are 50,000 to 75,000 distinct CDR3 sequences; the top ten clones hold 0.42%. The specimen sequenced was naive CXCR3- CD8+ T cells from blood. Subset specified: CD45RO-CCR7+CD27+CD95- naive CD8+ T cells lacking CXCR3 (TNR3-). The receptors originated from a human donor in good health. Some clones in this sample may be carry-over from other donors' samples.

The chain carries TRBV9 and TRBJ1-1. Germline V gene lookup returns CDR1 SGDLS and CDR2 YYNGEE. CDR3 length: 12 residues. CDR3 sequence reads: CASNKGGTEAFF.

The J gene is TRBJ2-7, the V gene TRBV5-1; the TCRdb call, TRBD1, lacks DNA for checking. The V gene's germline CDR1 is SGHRS and CDR2 YFSETQ. The CDR3 is 13 residues long. The CDR3 sequence: CASSTRQGYEQYF.

The chain uses TRBV4-3 and TRBJ2-7; with no DNA, the TCRdb D assignment of TRBD2 cannot be verified. The CDR3 loop spans 16 amino acids. Germline CDR1 LGHNA, CDR2 YSLEER. The chain's CDR3 is CASSQEEGTTSYEQYF.

The V gene is TRBV12-3 or TRBV12-4, the J gene TRBJ2-3; TCRdb's D call of TRBD2 is untestable without DNA. The CDR3 is 12 residues long. CDR3: CASSLSSTAQYF.

This chain connects TRBV29-1 to TRBJ2-1. CDR3 size: 14 residues. Looked up from germline, CDR1 is SQVTM and CDR2 is ANQGSEA. The CDR3 region is CSVDKAGSYNEQFF.

The V call is TRBV23-1, the J call TRBJ2-7; TCRdb picks TRBD1, but there is no DNA to check that call. TRBV23-1 is noted as an ORF with a role that remains uncertain. The CDR3 is 14 residues long. The CDR3 sequence is CARGQGDESYEQYF.

The V and J genes are TRBV21-1 and TRBJ1-2; TCRdb designates TRBD1, a call that cannot be tested without DNA. TRBV21-1 is an annotated pseudogene. CDR3 length: 20 residues. The CDR3 loop reads CASWMEKRAISGARNGGYTF.

V is TRBV20-1 and J is TRBJ1-5. Germline V lookup: CDR1 DFQATT, CDR2 SNEGSKA (reference sequence). This CDR3 is built from 13 residues. This chain's CDR3 is CSTNGGLNQPQHF.

This chain connects TRBV27 to TRBJ2-7; TCRdb's D gene call, TRBD1, goes unchecked for lack of DNA. In germline, CDR1 is MNHEY, CDR2 SMNVEV (reference sequence). The CDR3 loop spans 15 amino acids. The chain's CDR3 is CASSWRQGGSYEQYF.